This T cell receptor beta chain came from a study of blood T cell repertoires in COVID-19. Study summary: Some COVID-19 samples were acute and others convalescent; all came from the United States, Italy and Spain.

CDR1 is ENHRY and CDR2 is SYGVKD in the germline V gene. The ends were cut back, 2 bases at V and 0 bases at J, with 13 bases in the middle. The CDR3 has 17 amino acids. Original handling: For nucleated cells, counts were estimated from reference gene primer amplification. Profiled with immunoSEQ multiplex PCR; TCRdb holds only in-frame clones, not every one. The DNA was the basis for D and trimming; V, J and clone size are from that table. Here the sample spans approximately 230,000 clones, about 90% being singletons. Recruitment covered about two dozen US areas and drew participants whose ages spanned 18 to 89 years. Cohorts were assigned according to the clinical history that participants reported.

The TCR sequence derives from a woman in her twenties or thirties with acute COVID-19. The chain combines TRBV10-3 with TRBJ2-2; possibly TRBD2 for D (5 bases). Sequenced sample: PBMCs or T cells enriched from blood (not recorded which). DNA for the CDR3: TGTGCCATCAGTGAGCGAGGAAGCGGCGCGAACACCGGGGAGCTGTTTTTT. Protein: CAISERGSGANTGELFF.